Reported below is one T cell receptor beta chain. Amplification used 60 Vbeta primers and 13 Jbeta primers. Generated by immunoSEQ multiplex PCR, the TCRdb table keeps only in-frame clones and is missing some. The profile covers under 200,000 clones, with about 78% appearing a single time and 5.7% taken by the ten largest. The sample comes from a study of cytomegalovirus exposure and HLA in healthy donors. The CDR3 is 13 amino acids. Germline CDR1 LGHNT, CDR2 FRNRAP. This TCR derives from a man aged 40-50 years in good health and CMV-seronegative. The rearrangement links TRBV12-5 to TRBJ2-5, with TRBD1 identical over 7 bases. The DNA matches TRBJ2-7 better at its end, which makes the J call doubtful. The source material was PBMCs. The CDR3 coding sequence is TGTGCTAGTGGTTCCCAGGGGGTCTACGAGCAGTACTTC. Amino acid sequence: CASGSQGVYEQYF.